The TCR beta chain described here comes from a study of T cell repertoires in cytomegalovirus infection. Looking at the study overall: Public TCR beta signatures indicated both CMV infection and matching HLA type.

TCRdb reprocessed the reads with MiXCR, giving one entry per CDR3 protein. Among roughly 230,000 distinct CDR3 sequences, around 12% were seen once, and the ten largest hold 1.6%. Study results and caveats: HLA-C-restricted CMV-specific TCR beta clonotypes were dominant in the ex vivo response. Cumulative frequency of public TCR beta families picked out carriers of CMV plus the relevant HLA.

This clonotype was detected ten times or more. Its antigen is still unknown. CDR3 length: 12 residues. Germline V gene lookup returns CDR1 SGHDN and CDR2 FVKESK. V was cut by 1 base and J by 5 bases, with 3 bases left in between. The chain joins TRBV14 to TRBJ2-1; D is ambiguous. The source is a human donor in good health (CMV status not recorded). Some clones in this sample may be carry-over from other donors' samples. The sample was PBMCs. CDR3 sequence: CASSQGNNEQFF. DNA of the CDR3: TGTGCCAGCAGCCAAGGGAACAATGAGCAGTTCTTC.